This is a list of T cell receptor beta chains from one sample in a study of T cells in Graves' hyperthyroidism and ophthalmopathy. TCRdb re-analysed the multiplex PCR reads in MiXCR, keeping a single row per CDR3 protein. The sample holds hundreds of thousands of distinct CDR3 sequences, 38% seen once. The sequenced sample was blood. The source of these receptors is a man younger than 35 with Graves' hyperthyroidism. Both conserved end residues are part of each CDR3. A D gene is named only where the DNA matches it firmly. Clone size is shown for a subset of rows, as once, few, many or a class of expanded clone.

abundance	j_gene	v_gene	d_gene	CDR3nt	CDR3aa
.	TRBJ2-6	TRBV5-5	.	TGTGCCAGCAGCTCCTCATCGCAGGGGAGTGGGGCCAACGTCCTGACTTTC	CASSSSSQGSGANVLTF
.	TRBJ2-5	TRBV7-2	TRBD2	TGTGCCAGCAGCTTGGATAGCGGGCGACGCTTTCACCAAGAGACCCAGTACTTC	CASSLDSGRRFHQETQYF
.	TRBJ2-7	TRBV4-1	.	TGCGCCAGCAGCCAAGTACCGGGACAACCCTACGAGCAGTACTTC	CASSQVPGQPYEQYF
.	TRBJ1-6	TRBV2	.	TGTGCCAGCAGTGAGGGGGGGGGTTATAGCAATCAGCCCCTCCACTTT	CASSEGGGYSNQPLHF
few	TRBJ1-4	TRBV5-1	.	TGCGCCAGCAGCTTGGAATCAACTAATGAAAAACTGTTTTTT	CASSLESTNEKLFF
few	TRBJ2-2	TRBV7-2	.	TGTGCCAGCAGTCCGACACACAACACCGGGGAGCTGTTTTTT	CASSPTHNTGELFF
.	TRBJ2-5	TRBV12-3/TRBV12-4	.	TGTGCCAGCAGTTCTCGGACAGAACAAGAGACCCAGTACTTC	CASSSRTEQETQYF
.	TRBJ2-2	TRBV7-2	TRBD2	TGTGCCAGCAGCTTATGGGCTAGCGGGGACACCGGGGAGCTGTTTTTT	CASSLWASGDTGELFF
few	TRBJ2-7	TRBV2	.	TGTGCCAGCGGGGTTTCTCTCTACGAGCAGTACTTC	CASGVSLYEQYF
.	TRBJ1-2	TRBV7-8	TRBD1	TGTGCCAGCAGCTCCCTCGTCCCGGGACAGGGGATGGATGGCTACACCTTC	CASSSLVPGQGMDGYTF
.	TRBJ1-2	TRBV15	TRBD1	TGTGCCACCAGCAGACCTACAGGGGATGGCTACACCTTC	CATSRPTGDGYTF
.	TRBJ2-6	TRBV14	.	TGTGCCAGCAGCTCCCAGTTCTCCCCCGGGGCCAACGTCCTGACTTTC	CASSSQFSPGANVLTF
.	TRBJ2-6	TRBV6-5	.	TGTGCCGCCAGTCGCGTTGGGGCCAACGTCCTGACTTTC	CAASRVGANVLTF
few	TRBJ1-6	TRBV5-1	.	TGTGCCAGCAGCTTACCTTGGACAAGGAATTCACCCCTCCACTTT	CASSLPWTRNSPLHF
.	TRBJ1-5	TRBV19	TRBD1	TGTGCCAGTACGACAGGGGTCGAGCAGCCCCAGCATTTT	CASTTGVEQPQHF
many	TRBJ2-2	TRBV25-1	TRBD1	TGTGCCAGCAGGGGACAGGGGAACGGGGAGCTGTTTTTT	CASRGQGNGELFF
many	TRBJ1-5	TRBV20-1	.	TGCAGTGCGAGCGAGGGAGCATCGAGCAATCAGCCCCAGCATTTT	CSASEGASSNQPQHF
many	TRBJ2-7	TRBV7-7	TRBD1	TGTGCTAGCAGCCCCGGACAGGGGAGTACCTACGAGCAGTACTTC	CASSPGQGSTYEQYF
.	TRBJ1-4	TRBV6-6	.	TGTGCCAGCAGCCCGCCATCGGAGAATGAAAAACTGTTTTTT	CASSPPSENEKLFF
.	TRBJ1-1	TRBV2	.	TGTGCCAGCAGGGACAGTCGGGACACTGAAGCTTTCTTT	CASRDSRDTEAFF
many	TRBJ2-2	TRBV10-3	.	TGTGCCATCAGTGAAAGGGAGTCCGGGGAGCTGTTTTTT	CAISERESGELFF
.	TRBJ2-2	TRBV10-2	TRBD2	TGCGCCAGCAGGACTAGCGGGGGGGCCGGTGTCGGGGAGCTGTTTTTT	CASRTSGGAGVGELFF
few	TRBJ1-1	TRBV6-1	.	TGTGCCAGCAGTGAAGTTAAGGGTACTGAAGCTTTCTTT	CASSEVKGTEAFF
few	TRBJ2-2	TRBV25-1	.	TGTGCCAGCAGGGGCGTCTGGGGGGGGCGCGGTACCGGGGAGCTGTTTTTT	CASRGVWGGRGTGELFF
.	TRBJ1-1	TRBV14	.	TGTGCCAGCAGCCAAAAACGAGGAAACGTAGCTTTCTTT	CASSQKRGNVAFF
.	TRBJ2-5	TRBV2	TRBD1	TGTGCCAGCAGTTATGACAGGGCGAGCGAGGCCCAGTACTTC	CASSYDRASEAQYF
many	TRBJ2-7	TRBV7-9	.	TGTGCCAGCAGCTTAGATACCAGTTCCTACGAGCAGTACTTC	CASSLDTSSYEQYF
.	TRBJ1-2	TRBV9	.	TGTGCCAGCAGCGTCGAATGGGGAACTAACTACGGCTACACCTTC	CASSVEWGTNYGYTF
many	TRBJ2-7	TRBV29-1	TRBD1	TGCAGCGTGGCGTGGGACAGGGGTTACGAGCAGTACTTC	CSVAWDRGYEQYF
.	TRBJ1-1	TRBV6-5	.	TGTGCCAGCAGTTGGGGGCAGGCGGCCACTGAAGCTTTCTTT	CASSWGQAATEAFF
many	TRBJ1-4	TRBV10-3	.	TGTGCCATCAGTGAGTTGGGGAATGAAAAACTGTTTTTT	CAISELGNEKLFF
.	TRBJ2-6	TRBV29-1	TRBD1	TGCAGCGCGACTCCGGGACAGGGATCTGGGGCCAACGTCCTGACTTTC	CSATPGQGSGANVLTF
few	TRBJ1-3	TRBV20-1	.	TGCAGTGCCACCCTCCACGACGTCTCCTCTGGAAACACCATATATTTT	CSATLHDVSSGNTIYF
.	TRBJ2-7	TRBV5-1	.	TGTGCCAGCAGCTCCGCCGGAGGGGGGTCCTACGAGCAGTACTTC	CASSSAGGGSYEQYF
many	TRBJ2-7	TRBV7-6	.	TGTGCCAGCAGCCTGGACAGCACGAGATCCTACGAGCAGTACTTC	CASSLDSTRSYEQYF
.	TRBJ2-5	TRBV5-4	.	TGTGCCAGCAGCCAAGACTCGCTAGAGACCCAGTACTTC	CASSQDSLETQYF
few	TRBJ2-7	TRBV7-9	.	TGTGCCAGCAGCCAAGGGCCCGCTTACGAGCAGTACTTC	CASSQGPAYEQYF
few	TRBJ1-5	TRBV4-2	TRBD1	TGTGCCAGCAGCCCTGGCGGTACAGGGGGCAAAGGCGGCAATCAGCCCCAGCATTTT	CASSPGGTGGKGGNQPQHF
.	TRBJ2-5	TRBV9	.	TGTGCCAGCAGCTCCCGAGGGGACTTCCAAGAGACCCAGTACTTC	CASSSRGDFQETQYF
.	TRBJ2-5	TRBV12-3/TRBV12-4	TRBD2	TGTGCCAGCAGTTCGCCGGGGAGGGGAGAGACCCAGTACTTC	CASSSPGRGETQYF
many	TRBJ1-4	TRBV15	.	TGTGCCACCAGCTGGGAAATCGCAACTAATGAAAAACTGTTTTTT	CATSWEIATNEKLFF
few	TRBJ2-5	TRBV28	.	TGTGCCAGCAGCCAAAACGGGGAGGAGACCCAGTACTTC	CASSQNGEETQYF
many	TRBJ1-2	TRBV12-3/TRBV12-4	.	TGTGCCAGCAGCGCGGGCAGGGGAAACTATGGCTACACCTTC	CASSAGRGNYGYTF
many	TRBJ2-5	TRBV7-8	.	TGTGCCAGCAGCTTATCGGGGCCTGGGGAGACCCAGTACTTC	CASSLSGPGETQYF
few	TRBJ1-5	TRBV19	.	TGTGCCAGTAGTATTTGGGGGGCTGGGCAGCCCCAGCATTTT	CASSIWGAGQPQHF
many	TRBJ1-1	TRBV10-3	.	TGTGCCATTCACCCGGGGCGGGGGAACACTGAAGCTTTCTTT	CAIHPGRGNTEAFF
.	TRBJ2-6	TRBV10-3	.	TGTGCCATCAGTGCCGGACGACGTGGGGCCAACGTCCTGACTTTC	CAISAGRRGANVLTF
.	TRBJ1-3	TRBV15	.	TGTGCCACCAGCAAGCAGCGGGTGGTAGGAAACACCATATATTTT	CATSKQRVVGNTIYF
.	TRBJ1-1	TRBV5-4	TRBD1	TGTGCCAGCAGCTTGGCCCAGGGGGCGCGCACTGAAGCTTTCTTT	CASSLAQGARTEAFF
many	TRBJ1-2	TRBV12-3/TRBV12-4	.	TGTGCCAGCAGTCCGACTGTCAATGGCTACACCTTC	CASSPTVNGYTF
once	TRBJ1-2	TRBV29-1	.	TGCAGCTTTGGAAGGGTTGTCGATGGCTACACCTTC	CSFGRVVDGYTF
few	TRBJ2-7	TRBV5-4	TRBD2	TGTGCCAGCAGCTTGGCGGCGGGACTAGTTTACGAGCAGTACTTC	CASSLAAGLVYEQYF
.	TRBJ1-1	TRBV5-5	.	TGTGCCAGCAGCATGCTGGGCCCTGATGGGACTGAAGCTTTCTTT	CASSMLGPDGTEAFF
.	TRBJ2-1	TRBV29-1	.	TGCAGCGCCGATGAGGGGGATGAGCAGTTCTTC	CSADEGDEQFF
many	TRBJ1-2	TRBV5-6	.	TGTGCCAGCAGCTCCAGATTCCCCTATGGCTACACCTTC	CASSSRFPYGYTF
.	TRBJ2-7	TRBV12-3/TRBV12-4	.	TGTGCCAGCAGTCCGACAGGTACCGAGCAGTACTTC	CASSPTGTEQYF
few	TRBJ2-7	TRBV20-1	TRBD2	TGCAGTGCCGATCGACTAGCGGGAGTAAACGAGCAGTACTTC	CSADRLAGVNEQYF
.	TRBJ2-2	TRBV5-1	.	TGCGCCAGCAGCTTGGTGGCGGCGACTACCGGGGAGCTGTTTTTT	CASSLVAATTGELFF
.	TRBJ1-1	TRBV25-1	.	TGTGCTAGAGTGTTTTCGGTGAACACTGAAGCTTTCTTT	CARVFSVNTEAFF